Detailed here is one TCR beta chain. The antigen is not known. Researchers reported that TCR beta cDNA libraries carried unique molecular identifiers. T cells numbering about 0.85 to 10 million gave rise to about 540,000 cDNA molecules. TCRdb ran MiXCR on the PCR reads and lists one entry per CDR3 protein. The sample has some 800,000 distinct CDR3 sequences, around 42% seen once; the top ten hold 4.9%. The CDR3 spans 13 residues. This specimen comes from a study of post-analysis software for immune sequencing data. Study information: Recorded subtypes: relapsing-remitting, secondary progressive, progressive-relapsing; some patients unannotated.

Broader study findings: Controls' normalized Chao1 diversity significantly exceeded that of multiple sclerosis patients. Several TRBV segments were more frequent in patients than controls; TRBV5-6, TRBV5-1 and TRBV20-1 belonged to this group. Samples sharing a preparation batch grouped tightly together when assessed by F measure.

The sample comprised blood. This rearrangement joins TRBV12-3 or TRBV12-4 to TRBJ2-5; D gene uncertain. The DNA end is a closer match to TRBJ2-7, so the J assignment may be wrong. The sequence was obtained from a girl aged 5-17 years with multiple sclerosis. The CDR3 protein is CASSFGLLYEQYF. As DNA, the CDR3 is TGTGCCAGCAGTTTTGGGCTCCTTTACGAGCAGTACTTC.